The 4 T cell receptor beta chains reported below all come from one sample, sequenced in a study of blood T cell repertoires in COVID-19 (dated by TCRdb to between 2020 and 2021). The library was prepared using the immunoSEQ multiplex PCR assay. Here the immuneACCESS table is served through TCRdb, limited to in-frame sequences with V and J called. Missing clones are a known gap in these copies; in checked studies unresolved V genes cover under half, and the rest lacks a known reason. This sample holds some 23,000 clones; roughly 90% were observed only once. Over 15% of the sample belongs to the ten largest clones. Sequencing was done on a sample of peripheral blood. The receptors derive from a human donor in a cohort sampled during active COVID-19.

This clone was seen more than once but under ten times. The chain combines TRBV10-3 with TRBJ2-7, with a weak D call TRBD1 (6 bases). V was pared by 11 bases and J by 2 bases, with 16 bases between. This CDR3 comprises 13 residues. Germline CDR1 and CDR2: ENHRY and SYGVKD. CDR3: CALRTDSTYEQYF. In nucleotides, the CDR3 is TGTGCCCTTCGGACAGACTCTACCTACGAGCAGTACTTC.

The chain is built from TRBV10-3 and TRBJ1-1; the D gene is possibly TRBD1 (6 bases). V was cut by 8 bases and J by 3 bases, with 13 bases left in between. This CDR3 spans 13 amino acids. CDR1 is ENHRY and CDR2 is SYGVKD in the germline V gene. In DNA form, the CDR3 reads TGTGCCATCGGAGGGGGAGGGGACACTGAAGCTTTCTTT. This translates into CAIGGGGDTEAFF.

V usage is TRBV5-1 and J usage is TRBJ1-5; 7 bases fit TRBD1. CDR1 is SGHRS, CDR2 YFSETQ, per germline. With V trimmed by 0 bases and J by 4 bases, 4 bases remained unmatched. The CDR3 extends over 15 amino acids. CDR3: CASSLGQGFNQPQHF. CDR3 bases: TGCGCCAGCAGCTTGGGACAGGGATTTAATCAGCCCCAGCATTTT.

This chain joins TRBV3-1 (or the pseudogene TRBV3-2) and TRBJ2-5, with D hard to call. This CDR3 has 14 residues. The germline V gene has CDR1 LGHDT and CDR2 YNNKEL (reference sequence). V dropped 1 base and J dropped 5 bases, with 11 bases sitting between them. CDR3 sequence: CASSQGAGGETQYF. The CDR3 nucleotides read TGTGCCAGCAGCCAAGGGGCAGGTGGGGAGACCCAGTACTTC.